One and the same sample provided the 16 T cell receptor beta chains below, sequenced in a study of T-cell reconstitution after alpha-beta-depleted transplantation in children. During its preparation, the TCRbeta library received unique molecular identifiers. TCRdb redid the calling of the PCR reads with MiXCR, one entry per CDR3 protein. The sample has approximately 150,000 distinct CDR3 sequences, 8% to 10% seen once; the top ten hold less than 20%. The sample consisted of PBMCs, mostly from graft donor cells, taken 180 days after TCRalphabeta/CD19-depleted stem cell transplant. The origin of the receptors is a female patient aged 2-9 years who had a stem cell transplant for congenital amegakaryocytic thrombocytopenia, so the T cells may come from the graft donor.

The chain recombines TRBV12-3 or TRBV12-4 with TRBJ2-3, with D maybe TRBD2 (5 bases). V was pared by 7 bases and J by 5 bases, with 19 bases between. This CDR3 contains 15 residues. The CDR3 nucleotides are TGTGCCAGCACCCTGGGAGACTTTCTGGGAGATACGCAGTATTTT. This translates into CASTLGDFLGDTQYF.

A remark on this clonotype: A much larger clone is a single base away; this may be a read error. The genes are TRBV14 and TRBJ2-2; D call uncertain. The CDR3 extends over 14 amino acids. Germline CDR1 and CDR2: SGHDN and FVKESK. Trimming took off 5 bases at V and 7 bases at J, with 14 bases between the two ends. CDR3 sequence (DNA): TGTGCCAGCAGCTACCCAGCGAATGACGGGGAGCTGTTTTTT. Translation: CASSYPANDGELFF. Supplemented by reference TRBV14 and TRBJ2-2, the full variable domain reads EAGVTQFPSHSVIEKGQTVTLRCDPISGHDNLYWYRRVMGKEIKFLLHFVKESKQDESGMPNNRFLAERTGGTYSTLKVQPAELEDSGVYFCASSYPANDGELFFGEGSRLTVL.

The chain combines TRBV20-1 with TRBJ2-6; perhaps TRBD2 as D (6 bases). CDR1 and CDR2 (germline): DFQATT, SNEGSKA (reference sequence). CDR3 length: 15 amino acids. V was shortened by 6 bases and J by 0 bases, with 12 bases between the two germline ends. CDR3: CSASGQASGANVLTF. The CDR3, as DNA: TGCAGTGCCAGCGGGCAGGCCTCTGGGGCCAACGTCCTGACTTTC.

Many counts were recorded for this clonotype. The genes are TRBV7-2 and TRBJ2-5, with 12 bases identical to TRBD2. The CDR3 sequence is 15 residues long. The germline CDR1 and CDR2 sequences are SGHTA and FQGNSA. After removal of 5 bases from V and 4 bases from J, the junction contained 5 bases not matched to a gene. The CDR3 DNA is TGTGCCAGCAGCAGGGCACTAGCGGGAGGAGAGACCCAGTACTTC. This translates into CASSRALAGGETQYF.

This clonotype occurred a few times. The CDR3 region has the DNA TGTGCCAGCAGTTACCTTGGCGGCACAGATACGCAGTATTTT. It is translated as CASSYLGGTDTQYF. The chain combines TRBV27 with TRBJ2-3; the D is unclear. CDR3 length: 14 amino acids. With 4 bases removed from V and 1 base from J, the gap between germline ends came to 9 bases. Germline CDR1 is MNHEY and CDR2 is SMNVEV (reference sequence).

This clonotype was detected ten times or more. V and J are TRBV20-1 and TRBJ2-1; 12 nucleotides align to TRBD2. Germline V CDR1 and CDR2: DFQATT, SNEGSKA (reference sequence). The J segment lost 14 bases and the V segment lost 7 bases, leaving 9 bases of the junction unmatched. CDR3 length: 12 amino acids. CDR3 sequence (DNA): TGCAGTGGCTTAAAGACTAGCGGGAGAAAGTTCTTC. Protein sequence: CSGLKTSGRKFF.

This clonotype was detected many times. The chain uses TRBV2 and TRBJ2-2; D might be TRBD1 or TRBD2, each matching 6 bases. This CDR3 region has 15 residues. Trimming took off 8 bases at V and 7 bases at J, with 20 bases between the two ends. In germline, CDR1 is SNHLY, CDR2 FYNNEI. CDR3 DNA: TGTGCCAGCGGGGGGCAGGCGGATGGTGGCGGGGAGCTGTTTTTT. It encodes CASGGQADGGGELFF.

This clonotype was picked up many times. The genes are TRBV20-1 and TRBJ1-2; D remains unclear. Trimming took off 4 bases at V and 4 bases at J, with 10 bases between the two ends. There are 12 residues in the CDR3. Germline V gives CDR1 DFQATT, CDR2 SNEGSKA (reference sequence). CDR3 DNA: TGCAGTGCTATCAGAACAGTCTATGGCTACACCTTC. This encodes CSAIRTVYGYTF.

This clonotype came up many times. The CDR3 protein is CASSWTGTGPYEQYF. The CDR3 coding sequence is TGCGCCAGCAGCTGGACCGGGACAGGGCCCTACGAGCAGTACTTC. The chain combines TRBV5-1 with TRBJ2-7; 9 nucleotides agree with TRBD1. The CDR3 totals 15 residues. Trimming took 3 bases from V and 2 from J; bases not matched to a gene: 6. Looked up from germline, CDR1 is SGHRS and CDR2 is YFSETQ.

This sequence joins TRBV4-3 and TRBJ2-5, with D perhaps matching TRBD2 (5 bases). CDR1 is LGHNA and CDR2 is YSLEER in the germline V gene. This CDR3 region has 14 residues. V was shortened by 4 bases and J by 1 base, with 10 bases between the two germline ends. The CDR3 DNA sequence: TGCGCCAGCAGCCTGCGACTATTCCAAGAGACCCAGTACTTC. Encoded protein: CASSLRLFQETQYF.

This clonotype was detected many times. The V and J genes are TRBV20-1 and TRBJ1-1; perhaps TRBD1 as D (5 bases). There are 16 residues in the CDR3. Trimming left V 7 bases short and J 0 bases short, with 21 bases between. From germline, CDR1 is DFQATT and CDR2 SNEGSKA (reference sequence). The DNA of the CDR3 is TGCAGTGGGACAAACGTCGGGACGATCTTGAACACTGAAGCTTTCTTT. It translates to CSGTNVGTILNTEAFF.

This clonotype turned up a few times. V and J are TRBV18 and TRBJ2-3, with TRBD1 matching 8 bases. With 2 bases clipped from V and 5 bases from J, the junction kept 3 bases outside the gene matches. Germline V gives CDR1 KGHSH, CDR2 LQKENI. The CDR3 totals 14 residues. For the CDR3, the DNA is TGTGCCAGCTCACCAGGACAGGGAAGAGATACGCAGTATTTT. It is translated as CASSPGQGRDTQYF.

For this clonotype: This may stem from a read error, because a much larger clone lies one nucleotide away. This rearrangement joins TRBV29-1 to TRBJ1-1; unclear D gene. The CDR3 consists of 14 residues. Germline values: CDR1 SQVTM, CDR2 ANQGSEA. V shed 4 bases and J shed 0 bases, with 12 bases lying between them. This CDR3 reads CSVGDQVMNTEAFF. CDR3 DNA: TGCAGCGTTGGAGACCAGGTTATGAACACTGAAGCTTTCTTT.

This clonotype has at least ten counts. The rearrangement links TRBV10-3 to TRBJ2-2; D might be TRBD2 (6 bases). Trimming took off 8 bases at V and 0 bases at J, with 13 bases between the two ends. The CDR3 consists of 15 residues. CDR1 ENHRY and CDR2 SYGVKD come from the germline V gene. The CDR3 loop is CAIRGGATNTGELFF. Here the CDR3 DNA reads TGTGCCATCCGTGGCGGGGCGACGAACACCGGGGAGCTGTTTTTT.

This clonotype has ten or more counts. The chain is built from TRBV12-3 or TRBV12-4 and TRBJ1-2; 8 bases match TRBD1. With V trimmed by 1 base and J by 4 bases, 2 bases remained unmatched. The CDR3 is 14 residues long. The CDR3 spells CASSLGQGIYGYTF. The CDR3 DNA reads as TGTGCCAGCAGTTTAGGACAGGGGATCTATGGCTACACCTTC.

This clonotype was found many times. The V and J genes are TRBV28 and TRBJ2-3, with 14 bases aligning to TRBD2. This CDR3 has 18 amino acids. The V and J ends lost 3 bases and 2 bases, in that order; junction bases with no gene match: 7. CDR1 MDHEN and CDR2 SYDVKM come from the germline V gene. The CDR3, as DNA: TGTGCCAGCAGTTTTGGGACTAGCGGGGGCCCAGTCACAGATACGCAGTATTTT. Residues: CASSFGTSGGPVTDTQYF.